The clone carrying this T cell receptor (beta chain) ranks as medium-sized. Antigen: not known. The template was genomic DNA from peripheral blood, not RNA. Multiplex touch-down PCR with TRB-A/B primers amplified rearranged V-D-J TRB sequences. TCRdb redid the calling of the multiplex PCR reads with MiXCR, one entry per CDR3 protein. The table lists roughly 700 distinct CDR3 sequences, 25% to 30% of them singletons. The data were taken from a study of T cell repertoires in aging, cancer and after chemotherapy. Whole-study results and caveats: Age-matched healthy donors had significantly more diverse, less clonal blood TCR repertoires than untreated cancer patients.

The sequence came from a human donor with a blood cancer. The source material was blood.

CDR3 bases: TGTGCCAGCAGTTACAGTCCTACTGAAGCTTTCTTT. Protein product: CASSYSPTEAFF. The V and J genes are TRBV6-2 or TRBV6-3 and TRBJ1-1; D is undetermined. The CDR3 spans 12 residues. The germline CDR1 and CDR2 sequences are MNHEY and SVGEGT. Between the trimmed V and J ends, which lost 2 bases and 5 bases, there was a span of 6 bases.